What follows are 22 T cell receptor beta chains derived from one specimen sequenced in a study of blood T cell repertoires in COVID-19. Some clones are missing from TCRdb's copy, which holds only in-frame ones; the method was immunoSEQ multiplex PCR. The sample contains some 250,000 clones, 88% of which appear only once. Sequencing used peripheral blood. These receptors were collected from a human donor in a cohort sampled during active COVID-19.

The genes are TRBV3-1 (or the pseudogene TRBV3-2) and TRBJ1-5, with 9 bases identical to TRBD1. The CDR3 has 15 residues. Per germline, CDR1 LGHDT and CDR2 YNNKEL (reference sequence). V lost 2 bases, J lost 4 bases, and 3 bases stayed unmatched. The CDR3 DNA reads as TGTGCCAGCAGCCAACTACAGGGGGCGAATCAGCCCCAGCATTTT. This sequence encodes CASSQLQGANQPQHF.

V gene TRBV7-9 combines with J gene TRBJ1-2; D call uncertain. The CDR3 has 13 residues. Trimming left V 6 bases short and J 8 bases short, with 16 bases between. The germline V gene encodes CDR1 SEHNR and CDR2 FQNEAQ (reference sequence). The CDR3 region has the DNA TGTGCCAGCAGGGGAGGAAGTTCTTGGGGCTACACCTTC. As protein: CASRGGSSWGYTF.

This chain uses TRBV4-2 with TRBJ2-1; no reliable D call. The V end lost 1 base, the J end lost 10 bases, and 8 bases lay between the germline ends. In germline, CDR1 is LGHNA, CDR2 YNFKEQ. CDR3 length: 12 residues. The CDR3 sequence: CASSQVSQEQFF. The CDR3 DNA reads as TGTGCCAGCAGCCAAGTAAGTCAGGAGCAGTTCTTC.

Note on this clone: The identical CDR3 is also encoded by other nucleotide sequences in the sample. The chain links TRBV18 to TRBJ1-1; 9 bases line up with TRBD1. Germline CDR1 reads KGHSH; CDR2 reads LQKENI. The junction had 0 bases not matched to a gene; V was cut back by 0 bases and J by 1 base. CDR3 length: 15 amino acids. The CDR3 nucleotides read TGTGCCAGCTCACCACCGGGACAGGGGAACACTGAAGCTTTCTTT. This translates into CASSPPGQGNTEAFF.

This chain joins TRBV6-2 or TRBV6-3 and TRBJ2-5, with D uncertain. Deletions cut 2 bases from V and 4 bases from J, with 11 bases between. The CDR3 has 14 amino acids. Germline V gene data show CDR1 as MNHEY and CDR2 as SVGEGT. The CDR3 nucleotides are TGTGCCAGCAGTTACACCACTTTTATAGAGACCCAGTACTTC. It yields the protein CASSYTTFIETQYF.

The rearrangement joins TRBV30 to TRBJ2-1; the match to TRBD2 covers 11 bases. The CDR3 runs 12 residues. Germline V gene lookup returns CDR1 GTSNPN and CDR2 SVGIG (reference sequence). DNA of the CDR3: TGTGCGATAGCGGGGGGGTACAATGAGCAGTTCTTC. Translation gives CAIAGGYNEQFF.

The V call is TRBV7-9, the J call TRBJ1-6; TRBD1 matches at 7 bases. From germline, CDR1 is SEHNR and CDR2 FQNEAQ (reference sequence). The CDR3 spans 16 residues. The V gene end was trimmed by 0 bases and the J gene end by 6 bases; junction bases not matched to a gene: 5. CDR3 sequence reads: CASSLAGGAGNSPLHF. The CDR3 region has the DNA TGTGCCAGCAGCTTAGCAGGGGGCGCGGGTAATTCACCCCTCCACTTT.

This chain connects TRBV24-1 to TRBJ2-1; 8 bases match TRBD2. Germline V gene lookup returns CDR1 KGHDR and CDR2 SFDVKD. There are 16 residues in the CDR3. With 5 bases clipped from V and 5 bases from J, the junction kept 10 bases outside the gene matches. The CDR3 sequence: CATSGNGLAVHNEQFF. In nucleotides, the CDR3 is TGTGCCACCAGTGGAAATGGACTAGCTGTCCACAATGAGCAGTTCTTC.

The chain joins TRBV2 to TRBJ1-2; 12 positions agree with TRBD1. Germline CDR1 reads SNHLY; CDR2 reads FYNNEI. Trimming cost V 8 bases and J 4 bases; bases outside gene matches: 2. There are 13 residues in the CDR3. CDR3: CASGTGGFYGYTF. The CDR3 DNA is TGTGCCAGCGGGACAGGGGGCTTCTATGGCTACACCTTC.

CDR3 loop: CASSHGQGGTDGYTF. The CDR3 DNA reads as TGCGCCAGCAGCCATGGACAGGGCGGTACGGATGGCTACACCTTC. The gene calls are TRBV5-1 and TRBJ1-2; TRBD1 matches at 8 bases. CDR1 is SGHRS and CDR2 is YFSETQ in the germline V gene. Trimming took 4 bases from V and 6 from J; bases not matched to a gene: 11. This CDR3 has 15 amino acids.

The CDR3 DNA is TGTGCCTGCCGGTCAGGGAATCAGCCCCAGCATTTT. Protein: CACRSGNQPQHF. The chain combines TRBV30 with TRBJ1-5; a weak D match, TRBD1 (5 bases). Per germline, CDR1 GTSNPN and CDR2 SVGIG (reference sequence). V lost 6 bases to trimming and J lost 4 bases, with 10 bases between them. The CDR3 is 12 amino acids.

The chain is built from TRBV6-1 and TRBJ2-3, with a tentative D call TRBD2 (5 bases). Trimming pared 2 bases from V and 0 bases from J, leaving 12 bases between. Per germline, CDR1 MNHNS and CDR2 SASEGT. The CDR3 is made up of 16 amino acids. The CDR3 reads CASSERRGASTDTQYF. The CDR3 nucleotides read TGTGCCAGCAGTGAACGTCGGGGTGCTAGCACAGATACGCAGTATTTT.

V is TRBV5-1 and J is TRBJ2-7, with 10 nucleotides matching TRBD1. This CDR3 has 15 amino acids. Germline loops: CDR1 SGHRS, CDR2 YFSETQ. V gave up 2 bases and J gave up 0 bases; unmatched junction bases: 2. This CDR3 reads CASSFRTGGSYEQYF. The CDR3, as DNA: TGCGCCAGCAGCTTCCGGACAGGGGGCTCCTACGAGCAGTACTTC.

This clone was seen only once. The CDR3 region is CASSRTSGGQYEQYF. In nucleotides, the CDR3 is TGTGCCAGCTCACGGACTAGCGGGGGACAATACGAGCAGTACTTC. V and J are TRBV18 and TRBJ2-7; 13 positions match TRBD2. J gave up 4 bases and V 4 bases, and 4 bases lay outside the gene matches. The CDR3 loop spans 15 amino acids. The V gene's germline CDR1 is KGHSH and CDR2 LQKENI.

The chain carries TRBV7-3 and TRBJ2-1; 13 bases are shared with TRBD2. Unmatched junction bases numbered 8, after V lost 6 bases and J lost 9 bases. Germline CDR1 is SGHTA and CDR2 is FQGTGA. This CDR3 has 15 residues. As DNA, the CDR3 is TGTGCCAGCAGTTTTAGACTAGCGGGAGGTGCTGAGCAGTTCTTC. Translating it yields CASSFRLAGGAEQFF.

The CDR3 sequence is CASSQLLETSYEQYF. The CDR3 region has the DNA TGCGCCAGCAGCCAACTGCTAGAAACGTCCTACGAGCAGTACTTC. V usage is TRBV4-3 and J usage is TRBJ2-7; D not resolved. The germline gives CDR1 LGHNA, CDR2 YSLEER. The CDR3 is 15 residues long. Trimming cost V 2 bases and J 1 base, with 12 bases left between them.

This clone came up once. The chain employs TRBV27 and TRBJ1-2; possibly TRBD1 for D (5 bases). V shed 6 bases and J shed 8 bases, with 16 bases lying between them. Germline V CDR1 and CDR2: MNHEY, SMNVEV (reference sequence). The CDR3 extends over 13 amino acids. The CDR3 DNA reads as TGTGCCAGCAGCTCCACCCCAGGGCGGGGCTACACCTTC. Residues: CASSSTPGRGYTF.

The genes are TRBV6-4 and TRBJ1-5, with 7 bases aligning to TRBD1. The V gene end was trimmed by 0 bases and the J gene end by 4 bases; junction bases not matched to a gene: 15. Germline-derived CDR1 and CDR2 are MRHNA and SNTAGT. The CDR3 extends over 19 amino acids. The CDR3 loop is CASSDSKLNQDRDNQPQHF. The CDR3 coding sequence is TGTGCCAGCAGTGACTCGAAGTTGAACCAAGACAGGGATAATCAGCCCCAGCATTTT.

This clone was seen a few times. V is TRBV7-8 and J is TRBJ2-1; D is ambiguous. This CDR3 contains 15 residues. V dropped 5 bases and J dropped 3 bases, with 14 bases sitting between them. The germline V gene has CDR1 SGHVS and CDR2 FQNEAQ. CDR3 sequence reads: CASSPVRVVYNEQFF. CDR3 DNA sequence: TGTGCCAGCAGCCCCGTCCGGGTAGTCTACAATGAGCAGTTCTTC.

V is TRBV11-2 and J is TRBJ2-7; D possibly corresponds to TRBD2 (5 bases). The germline V gene encodes CDR1 SGHAT and CDR2 FQNNGV. V gave up 4 bases and J gave up 7 bases, with 23 bases separating them. The CDR3 length is 16 residues. The CDR3: CASSSRTGLLLGEQYF. For the CDR3, the DNA is TGTGCCAGCAGCTCCCGGACGGGATTACTCTTGGGGGAGCAGTACTTC.

This clone was counted between two and nine times. The chain couples TRBV28 to TRBJ1-5; 9 nucleotides match TRBD1. CDR3 length: 15 amino acids. Trimming took 6 bases from V and 5 from J; bases not matched to a gene: 8. Germline CDR1 MDHEN, CDR2 SYDVKM. The CDR3: CASRSGQGDYQPQHF. The CDR3 region has the DNA TGTGCCAGCAGGTCGGGACAGGGAGACTATCAGCCCCAGCATTTT.

The V and J genes are TRBV24-1 and TRBJ2-3, with a possible D match to TRBD2 (6 bases). Germline assignment: CDR1 KGHDR and CDR2 SFDVKD. V was clipped by 7 bases and J by 2 bases, with 9 bases between them. CDR3 length equals 13 residues. In nucleotides, the CDR3 is TGTGCCACCAGCCGGGGGATCACAGATACGCAGTATTTT. Residues: CATSRGITDTQYF.